The present TCR beta chain was sequenced within a study of cytomegalovirus exposure and HLA in healthy donors. V trimming: 5 bases; J trimming: 3 bases; junction bases outside the gene matches: 11. Germline lookup yields CDR1 SEHNR and CDR2 FQNEAQ (reference sequence). This CDR3 spans 17 amino acids. Researchers ran the PCR with 60 Vbeta and 13 Jbeta primers. Produced via immunoSEQ multiplex PCR; TCRdb's table is partial and in-frame only. There are 90,000 to 120,000 clones in the sample; over 65% occur only once, and 12% to 15% lies in the top ten. This TCR was recovered from a woman in her forties in good health and CMV-seropositive. The sample consisted of PBMCs. The chain is built from TRBV7-9 and TRBJ2-3; TRBD1 agrees at 10 bases. The CDR3 sequence: CASSPFPVDRGTDTQYF. CDR3 DNA: TGTGCCAGCAGCCCGTTTCCCGTGGACAGGGGGACAGATACGCAGTATTTT. The complete variable domain, with remaining parts taken from reference TRBV7-9 and TRBJ2-3, reads DTGVSQNPRHKITKRGQNVTFRCDPISEHNRLYWYRQTLGQGPEFLTYFQNEAQLEKSRLLSDRFSAERPKGSFSTLEIQRTEQGDSAMYLCASSPFPVDRGTDTQYFGPGTRLTVL.